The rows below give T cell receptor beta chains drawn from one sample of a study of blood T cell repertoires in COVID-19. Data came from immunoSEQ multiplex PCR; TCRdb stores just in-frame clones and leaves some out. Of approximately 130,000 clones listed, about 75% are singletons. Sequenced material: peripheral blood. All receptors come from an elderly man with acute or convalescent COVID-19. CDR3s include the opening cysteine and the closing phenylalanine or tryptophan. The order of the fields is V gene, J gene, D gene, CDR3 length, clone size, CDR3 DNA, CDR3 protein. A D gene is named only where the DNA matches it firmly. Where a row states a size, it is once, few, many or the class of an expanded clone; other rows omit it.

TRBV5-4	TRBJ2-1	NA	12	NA	TGTGCCAGCAGCGTCACTAGCAATGAGCAGTTCTTC	CASSVTSNEQFF
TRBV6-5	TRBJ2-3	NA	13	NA	TGTGCCAGCTGCCGGAACCCGGGAGATACGCAGTATTTT	CASCRNPGDTQYF
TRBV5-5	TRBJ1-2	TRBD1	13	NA	TGTGCCAGCAGCGCCCAGGGGGACTATGGCTACACCTTC	CASSAQGDYGYTF
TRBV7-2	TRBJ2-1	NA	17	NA	TGTGCCAGCAGCTTTATGTTACAGGTTGGAATGAGCAATGAGCAGTTCTTC	CASSFMLQVGMSNEQFF
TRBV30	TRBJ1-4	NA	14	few	TGTGCCTGGAGTGTACAGCCAACTAATGAAAAACTGTTTTTT	CAWSVQPTNEKLFF
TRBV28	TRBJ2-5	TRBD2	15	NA	TGTGCCAGCAGTAGACTAGCGGGGGGATCGGAGACCCAGTACTTC	CASSRLAGGSETQYF
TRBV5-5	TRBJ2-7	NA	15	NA	TGTGCCAGCAGCTTGGGGGGACTAGGGGGCCGCGAGCAGTACTTC	CASSLGGLGGREQYF
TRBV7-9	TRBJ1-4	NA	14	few	TGTGCCAGCAGCCAGCGGGGTCAAGGGGAAAAACTGTTTTTT	CASSQRGQGEKLFF
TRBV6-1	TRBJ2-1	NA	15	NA	TGTGCCAGCAGTGATTTAGGACAGAACTACAATGAGCAGTTCTTC	CASSDLGQNYNEQFF
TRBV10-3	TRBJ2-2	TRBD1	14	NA	TGTGCCGTTGACAGGGGGCTTAACACCGGGGAGCTGTTTTTT	CAVDRGLNTGELFF
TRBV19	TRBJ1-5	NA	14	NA	TGTGCGAGCCGAGGAGGTCCGGGCAATCAGCCCCAGCATTTT	CASRGGPGNQPQHF
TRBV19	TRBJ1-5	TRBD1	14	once	TGTGCCAGTAGTGTACTGACAGGGTCTCAGCCCCAGCATTTT	CASSVLTGSQPQHF
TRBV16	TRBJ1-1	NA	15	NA	TGTGCCAGCAGCCACAACAGGGAGATGAACACTGAAGCTTTCTTT	CASSHNREMNTEAFF
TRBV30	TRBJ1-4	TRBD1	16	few	TGTGCCTGGAGTGAGGCACACAGGGGATTCAATGAAAAACTGTTTTTT	CAWSEAHRGFNEKLFF
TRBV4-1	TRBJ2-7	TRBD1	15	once	TGCGCCAGCAGCCAAGACGACAGGGTGGGTTACGAGCAGTACTTC	CASSQDDRVGYEQYF
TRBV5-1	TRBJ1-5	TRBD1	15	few	TGCGCCAGCAGCTTGTCAGGGGGCGGCAATCAGCCCCAGCATTTT	CASSLSGGGNQPQHF
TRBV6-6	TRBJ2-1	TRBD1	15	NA	TGTGCCAGCAGTTACGGGACAGGGGGCAGGAATGAGCAGTTCTTC	CASSYGTGGRNEQFF
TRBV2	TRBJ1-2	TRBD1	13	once	TGTGCCAGCAGTGGGACAGGGAGCTATGGCTACACCTTC	CASSGTGSYGYTF
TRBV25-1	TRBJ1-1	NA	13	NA	TGTGCCAGCAGTGAAAATACAGGACCCGAAGCTTTCTTT	CASSENTGPEAFF
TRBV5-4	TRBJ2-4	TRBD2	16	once	TGTGCCAGCAGCACGATGACTGGGGGGGGCAAAAACATTCAGTACTTC	CASSTMTGGGKNIQYF